This entry concerns a single T cell receptor beta chain. The sample is drawn from a study of shared clonotypes between healthy human individuals. Germline-derived CDR1 and CDR2 are KGHSH and LQKENI. This CDR3 has 13 amino acids. J gave up 6 bases and V 1 base, and 0 bases lay outside the gene matches. Splitting of each subset's genomic DNA was done evenly across several immunoSEQ plates. The authors sequenced unsorted PBMC DNA on ten immunoSEQ deep assay plates. This table comes from immunoSEQ multiplex PCR, and its TCRdb copy is limited to in-frame clones, with some not included. Of about 480,000 clones listed, 75% to 80% are singletons.

Material: PBMCs. The chain links TRBV18 to TRBJ2-7, with TRBD1 matching 10 bases. The TCR originated in a woman aged 40-49 years in good health. Some clones in this sample may be carry-over from other donors' samples. The CDR3 spells CASSPRDRGEQYF. The CDR3 DNA follows: TGTGCCAGCTCACCACGGGACAGGGGCGAGCAGTACTTC.